Listed here are 32 T cell receptor beta chains from one sample, sequenced in a study of CD8 T cells in Susac syndrome. An amount of RNA that ranged from roughly 0.5 to 1 ug was reverse transcribed with random hexamers. TCRdb fed the immunoSEQ multiplex PCR reads into MiXCR, producing one record per CDR3 protein. The data hold 150,000 to 200,000 distinct CDR3 sequences, with 90% to 95% observed a single time. Sequencing input: CD4+ T cells from PBMCs. The receptors shown here come from a human donor with Susac syndrome.

The rearrangement links TRBV24-1 to TRBJ2-1; weak D call: TRBD2 (6 bases). Trimming cost V 2 bases and J 7 bases, with 11 bases left between them. The CDR3 is 14 residues long. The germline V gene encodes CDR1 KGHDR and CDR2 SFDVKD. Here the CDR3 DNA reads TGTGCCACCAGTGATTGGGGGGTCGGGAATGAGCAGTTCTTC. Translating it yields CATSDWGVGNEQFF.

This chain joins TRBV11-2 and TRBJ2-1; TRBD2 aligns across 9 bases. The CDR3 has 16 amino acids. V was pared by 2 bases and J by 8 bases, with 10 bases of the junction left unmatched. Per germline, CDR1 SGHAT and CDR2 FQNNGV. Here the CDR3 reads CASSLTRREGRDEQFF. The CDR3 nucleotides are TGTGCCAGCAGCTTAACCCGGCGGGAGGGCCGGGATGAGCAGTTCTTC.

This chain joins TRBV7-2 and TRBJ1-2; D possibly corresponds to TRBD1 (5 bases). CDR1 is SGHTA, CDR2 FQGNSA, per germline. Trimming took 7 bases from V and 4 from J, leaving 16 bases between them. The CDR3 loop spans 14 amino acids. The CDR3 spells CASNNGGGSYGYTF. The CDR3 coding sequence is TGTGCCAGCAATAATGGGGGGGGATCCTATGGCTACACCTTC.

The chain uses TRBV2 and TRBJ2-1; D is ambiguous. CDR1 and CDR2 (germline): SNHLY, FYNNEI. The V end was cut by 5 bases, the J end by 5 bases, with 19 bases between. This CDR3 has 16 residues. CDR3 loop: CASSRDDTRNNNEQFF. The CDR3 coding sequence is TGTGCCAGCAGTAGAGACGACACACGGAACAACAATGAGCAGTTCTTC. Supplemented by reference TRBV2 and TRBJ2-1, the full variable domain reads EPEVTQTPSHQVTQMGQEVILRCVPISNHLYFYWYRQILGQKVEFLVSFYNNEISEKSEIFDDQFSVERPDGSNFTLKIRSTKLEDSAMYFCASSRDDTRNNNEQFFGPGTRLTVL.

The V call is TRBV11-3, the J call TRBJ2-2; possible D gene TRBD2, 5 bases. Germline V CDR1 and CDR2: SGHNT, YENEEA. The CDR3 covers 15 residues. Between the trimmed V and J ends, which lost 1 base and 3 bases, there was a span of 9 bases. CDR3 protein: CASSLGTGYTGELFF. CDR3 DNA: TGTGCCAGCAGCTTAGGGACTGGGTACACCGGGGAGCTGTTTTTT.

The V and J genes are TRBV28 and TRBJ2-7; D perhaps matches TRBD1 (6 bases). CDR3 size: 14 residues. Looked up from germline, CDR1 is MDHEN and CDR2 is SYDVKM. V was shortened by 5 bases and J by 2 bases, with 13 bases between the two germline ends. CDR3 residues: CASSTGTPTYEQYF. In DNA form, the CDR3 reads TGTGCCAGCAGTACCGGGACACCGACCTACGAGCAGTACTTC.

The chain employs TRBV12-3 or TRBV12-4 and TRBJ2-7, with a weak D call TRBD1 (5 bases). V dropped 3 bases and J dropped 2 bases, with 20 bases sitting between them. The CDR3 sequence is 17 residues long. For the CDR3, the DNA is TGTGCCAGCAGTTTCAGGGTCTCAGGCGATCATCCCTACGAGCAGTACTTC. This translates into CASSFRVSGDHPYEQYF.

This rearrangement joins TRBV5-4 to TRBJ1-1; D not certain. Germline V gene data show CDR1 as SGHNT and CDR2 as YYREEE (reference sequence). The CDR3 covers 15 residues. The V and J ends lost 0 bases and 2 bases respectively, with 11 bases between them. The CDR3 spells CASSLGGRVNTEAFF. The CDR3 nucleotides are TGTGCCAGCAGCTTGGGAGGTAGGGTTAACACTGAAGCTTTCTTT.

This rearrangement joins TRBV7-2 to TRBJ1-3, with D perhaps matching TRBD1 (5 bases). Trimming removed 5 bases at V and 0 bases at J, with 11 bases between. CDR1 SGHTA and CDR2 FQGNSA come from the germline V gene. The CDR3 consists of 15 residues. DNA for the CDR3: TGTGCCAGCAGCGTAAGACAGAGCTCTGGAAACACCATATATTTT. This translates into CASSVRQSSGNTIYF.

This chain joins TRBV12-3 or TRBV12-4 and TRBJ2-3; TRBD2 might be the D (6 bases). Trimming took 1 base from V and 4 from J, leaving 9 bases between them. CDR3 length: 14 amino acids. The CDR3 reads CASSLELAADTQYF. The CDR3 DNA follows: TGTGCCAGCAGTTTAGAACTAGCAGCAGATACGCAGTATTTT.

The rearrangement uses TRBV9 and TRBJ1-1, with no clear D. Between the trimmed V and J ends, which lost 3 bases and 0 bases, there was a span of 6 bases. Germline values: CDR1 SGDLS, CDR2 YYNGEE. The CDR3 runs to 13 residues. CDR3 amino acids: CASSANMNTEAFF. In DNA, the CDR3 is TGTGCCAGCAGCGCCAATATGAACACTGAAGCTTTCTTT.

The V and J genes are TRBV5-1 and TRBJ1-2; D may be TRBD1 (6 bases). The V gene lost 0 bases and the J gene lost 3 bases, with 12 bases spanning the gap. The CDR3 totals 15 residues. The V gene's germline CDR1 is SGHRS and CDR2 YFSETQ. The CDR3 reads CASSLAAGADYGYTF. DNA for the CDR3: TGCGCCAGCAGCTTGGCCGCAGGGGCGGACTATGGCTACACCTTC.

The chain is built from TRBV6-1 and TRBJ1-2; the D gene is possibly TRBD1 (5 bases). Germline CDR1 is MNHNS and CDR2 is SASEGT. The length of the CDR3 is 15 residues. Trimming shortened V by 1 base and J by 0 bases, and 9 bases separated the two germline ends. The CDR3 loop reads CASSEGGAANYGYTF. The CDR3 DNA is TGTGCCAGCAGTGAAGGTGGGGCAGCTAACTATGGCTACACCTTC.

The CDR3 region has the DNA TGTGCCAGCAGTGAAGCAGGAGGAGAGTTTAGAAGAAAGACCCAGTACTTC. It is translated as CASSEAGGEFRRKTQYF. This chain joins TRBV6-1 and TRBJ2-5; D might be TRBD2 (5 bases). The CDR3 consists of 17 residues. Germline V lookup: CDR1 MNHNS, CDR2 SASEGT. V was clipped by 0 bases and J by 6 bases, with 20 bases between them.

V and J are TRBV20-1 and TRBJ2-5; D tentatively fits TRBD1 or TRBD2 (5 bases each). The ends were cut back, 6 bases at V and 5 bases at J, with 16 bases in the middle. This CDR3 is 13 amino acids long. The germline CDR1 and CDR2 sequences are DFQATT and SNEGSKA (reference sequence). Here the CDR3 DNA reads TGCAGTGCACAGGACACCAGGAGGGAGACCCAGTACTTC. Protein product: CSAQDTRRETQYF.

This clonotype was observed a single time. The rearrangement links TRBV7-9 to TRBJ2-3; D is unclear. The CDR3 extends over 14 amino acids. Germline CDR1 SEHNR, CDR2 FQNEAQ (reference sequence). V was cut by 3 bases and J by 3 bases, with 10 bases left in between. The CDR3 DNA reads as TGTGCCAGCAGCTTCGACTCCGGGACAGATACGCAGTATTTT. It encodes CASSFDSGTDTQYF.

The CDR3 DNA reads TGTGCCAGCAGCCAACACGGACGCCCTAGCTCCTACGAGCAGTACTTC. Its protein product is CASSQHGRPSSYEQYF. This chain links TRBV3-1 with TRBJ2-7, with unresolved D. The V end was cut by 2 bases, the J end by 0 bases, with 14 bases between. Germline V gene data show CDR1 as LGHDT and CDR2 as YNNKEL (reference sequence). CDR3 size: 16 residues.

The CDR3 region has the DNA TGTGCCAGCAGTCCCCAGGGGTATCGGTATGGCTACACCTTC. This encodes CASSPQGYRYGYTF. The chain uses TRBV27 and TRBJ1-2, with D perhaps TRBD1 (6 bases). Trimming cost V 5 bases and J 5 bases, with 15 bases left between them. The germline V gene encodes CDR1 MNHEY and CDR2 SMNVEV (reference sequence). The CDR3 is made up of 14 amino acids.

The chain joins TRBV28 to TRBJ2-1; the D gene is possibly TRBD2 (5 bases). V lost 7 bases, J lost 0 bases, and 10 bases lay in between. CDR3 length: 14 amino acids. Germline V gene lookup returns CDR1 MDHEN and CDR2 SYDVKM. DNA for the CDR3: TGTGCCAGCAACCCCGGAGGCTCCTACAATGAGCAGTTCTTC. Its translation: CASNPGGSYNEQFF.

The chain employs TRBV18 and TRBJ1-1; D possibly corresponds to TRBD1 (5 bases). V was shortened by 2 bases and J by 0 bases, with 10 bases between the two germline ends. The CDR3 runs to 15 residues. Germline loops: CDR1 KGHSH, CDR2 LQKENI. The CDR3 DNA sequence: TGTGCCAGCTCACCAGGGGCCAATATGAACACTGAAGCTTTCTTT. Translation gives CASSPGANMNTEAFF. Supplemented by reference TRBV18 and TRBJ1-1, the full variable domain reads NAGVMQNPRHLVRRRGQEARLRCSPMKGHSHVYWYRQLPEEGLKFMVYLQKENIIDESGMPKERFSAEFPKEGPSILRIQQVVRGDSAAYFCASSPGANMNTEAFFGQGTRLTVV.

The CDR3 nucleotides are TGTGCCAGCAGTTCGGGACTAGCGGGGGGGTGGTCCTACAATGAGCAGTTCTTC. It encodes CASSSGLAGGWSYNEQFF. The chain employs TRBV12-3 or TRBV12-4 and TRBJ2-1; the match to TRBD2 covers 16 bases. With 4 bases clipped from V and 1 base from J, the junction kept 4 bases outside the gene matches. The CDR3 consists of 18 residues.

V usage is TRBV5-4 and J usage is TRBJ1-1; D may be TRBD1 (6 bases). V was cut by 5 bases and J by 8 bases, with 19 bases left in between. The CDR3 loop spans 14 amino acids. The germline V gene has CDR1 SGHNT and CDR2 YYREEE (reference sequence). CDR3 nucleotides: TGTGCCAGCAGTCCGACGGGACATAGTTCGGAAGCTTTCTTT. Translating it yields CASSPTGHSSEAFF. The complete variable domain, with remaining parts taken from reference TRBV5-4 and TRBJ1-1, reads ETGVTQSPTHLIKTRGQQVTLRCSSQSGHNTVSWYQQALGQGPQFIFQYYREEENGRGNFPPRFSGLQFPNYSSELNVNALELDDSALYLCASSPTGHSSEAFFGQGTRLTVV.

V gene TRBV2 combines with J gene TRBJ1-6, with D tentatively TRBD1 (5 bases). V lost 1 base to trimming and J lost 10 bases, with 14 bases between them. The germline gives CDR1 SNHLY, CDR2 FYNNEI. The CDR3 runs to 15 residues. The CDR3 here is CASSEDEGQESPLHF. In nucleotides, the CDR3 is TGTGCCAGCAGTGAAGATGAGGGGCAAGAATCACCCCTCCACTTT.

This sequence joins TRBV29-1 and TRBJ1-1; D is uncertain. Between the trimmed V and J ends, which lost 4 bases and 1 base, there was a span of 10 bases. The CDR3 has 13 amino acids. Germline loops: CDR1 SQVTM, CDR2 ANQGSEA. The CDR3 DNA follows: TGCAGCGTTGGTAAGCAGAGGAACACTGAAGCTTTCTTT. It encodes CSVGKQRNTEAFF.

J is TRBJ1-1 and V is TRBV6-2 or TRBV6-3; D is uncertain. Germline V gene lookup returns CDR1 MNHEY and CDR2 SVGEGT. The CDR3 is made up of 14 amino acids. Trimming took 4 bases from V and 0 from J, leaving 9 bases between them. The CDR3 region has the DNA TGTGCCAGCAGTTTAACCCGTATGAACACTGAAGCTTTCTTT. It specifies CASSLTRMNTEAFF.

This clonotype came up a few times. This chain joins TRBV7-2 and TRBJ2-7; the D is unclear. Trimming left V 5 bases short and J 3 bases short, with 5 bases between. Germline V gene data show CDR1 as SGHTA and CDR2 as FQGNSA. The length of the CDR3 is 11 residues. The CDR3 here is CASSKDYEQYF. In nucleotides, the CDR3 is TGTGCCAGCAGCAAGGACTACGAGCAGTACTTC.

V is TRBV11-3 and J is TRBJ2-3; D gene uncertain. CDR3 length equals 13 residues. V was trimmed by 1 base and J by 2 bases, leaving 4 bases between them. The germline gives CDR1 SGHNT, CDR2 YENEEA. CDR3 coding DNA: TGTGCCAGCAGCTTAGGAAACACAGATACGCAGTATTTT. As protein: CASSLGNTDTQYF.

This clonotype was seen only once. This chain uses TRBV5-1 with TRBJ1-1; D is perhaps TRBD1 (6 bases). This CDR3 region has 14 residues. Germline assignment: CDR1 SGHRS and CDR2 YFSETQ. V was pared by 0 bases and J by 5 bases, with 11 bases between. The CDR3 is CASSLGGALTEAFF. The CDR3 nucleotides read TGCGCCAGCAGCTTGGGGGGGGCCCTAACTGAAGCTTTCTTT.

The genes are TRBV5-1 and TRBJ1-2, with D possibly matching TRBD1 (6 bases). The length of the CDR3 is 15 residues. CDR1 SGHRS and CDR2 YFSETQ come from the germline V gene. Trimming stripped 3 bases from V and 5 bases from J, with 17 bases between. CDR3 sequence reads: CASSSGGGQKYGYTF. Here the CDR3 DNA reads TGCGCCAGCAGCTCCGGAGGGGGGCAGAAGTATGGCTACACCTTC.

This chain connects TRBV7-9 to TRBJ2-7; D possibly corresponds to TRBD1 (5 bases). V lost 4 bases and J 5 bases, leaving 15 bases between the germline ends. The CDR3 is 14 amino acids. Germline CDR1 reads SEHNR; CDR2 reads FQNEAQ (reference sequence). The CDR3 DNA reads TGTGCCAGCAGCTCCCAGGGAATGTTCGACGAGCAGTACTTC. As protein: CASSSQGMFDEQYF. The full variable domain, rest sourced from reference TRBV7-9 and TRBJ2-7, is DTGVSQNPRHKITKRGQNVTFRCDPISEHNRLYWYRQTLGQGPEFLTYFQNEAQLEKSRLLSDRFSAERPKGSFSTLEIQRTEQGDSAMYLCASSSQGMFDEQYFGPGTRLTVT.

A word on this clonotype: One end of the junction fails to match germline, which may point to a read error. This rearrangement joins TRBV14 to TRBJ2-1; the match to TRBD2 covers 12 bases. CDR1 SGHDN and CDR2 FVKESK come from the germline V gene. This CDR3 has 16 residues. In nucleotides, the CDR3 is TGTGCCAGCAGACAGACTAGCGGGGGACCCTACAATGAGCAGCTCTTC. Its protein is CASRQTSGGPYNEQLF.

This clonotype was seen a single time. This chain uses TRBV5-1 with TRBJ1-4; D not certain. The CDR3 covers 17 residues. V lost 0 bases and J lost 0, with 12 bases in between. CDR1 is SGHRS and CDR2 is YFSETQ in the germline V gene. The CDR3 loop is CASSLDGYGATNEKLFF. The CDR3 DNA reads TGCGCCAGCAGCTTGGATGGTTACGGGGCAACTAATGAAAAACTGTTTTTT.